Below, 30 T cell receptor beta chains from the same sample are listed, as sequenced in a study of Tregs in tolerant kidney transplant recipients. Method: immunoSEQ multiplex PCR; TCRdb's copy keeps in-frame clones and lacks some. This sample has more than 60,000 clones, with about 88% found just once. The material sequenced was CD4+ T cells from blood, taken before the transplant. The receptors stem from a human donor who received a combined kidney and bone marrow transplant.

The sample holds a few counts of this clone. The chain uses TRBV7-2 and TRBJ1-1, with no clear D. Germline CDR1 is SGHTA and CDR2 is FQGNSA. The ends were cut back, 2 bases at V and 0 bases at J, with 7 bases in the middle. The CDR3 has 14 amino acids. The CDR3 spells CASSLNRLNTEAFF. CDR3 in DNA: TGTGCCAGCAGCTTAAATCGGTTGAACACTGAAGCTTTCTTT. Full variable domain (outside the CDR3, taken from reference TRBV7-2 and TRBJ1-1): GAGVSQSPSNKVTEKGKDVELRCDPISGHTALYWYRQSLGQGLEFLIYFQGNSAPDKSGLPSDRFSAERTGGSVSTLTIQRTQQEDSAVYLCASSLNRLNTEAFFGQGTRLTVV.

This clone showed up just once. The rearrangement uses TRBV5-1 and TRBJ2-1, with 10 bases matching TRBD2. The length of the CDR3 is 15 residues. V was pared by 4 bases and J by 5 bases, with 6 bases of the junction left unmatched. Germline V CDR1 and CDR2: SGHRS, YFSETQ. The CDR3 nucleotides are TGCGCCAGCAGCGCTAGCGGGAGTAGCGACAATGAGCAGTTCTTC. Translation gives CASSASGSSDNEQFF.

The CDR3 DNA follows: TGCGCCAGCGGACACTTATGGGGAGGAGGCACAGATACGCAGTATTTT. This encodes CASGHLWGGGTDTQYF. The V gene is TRBV23-1, the J gene TRBJ2-3; maybe TRBD2 (6 bases). TRBV23-1 is marked as an open reading frame, function uncertain. V was pared by 8 bases and J by 1 base, with 19 bases between. The CDR3 loop spans 16 amino acids.

The V and J genes are TRBV4-1 and TRBJ1-3, with TRBD1 identical over 7 bases. V lost 3 bases to trimming and J lost 2 bases; unmatched junction nucleotides: 10. The germline CDR1 and CDR2 sequences are MGHRA and YSYEKL. The CDR3 has 17 residues. This CDR3 is CASSHILTGAAGNTIYF. Written as DNA, the CDR3 is TGCGCCAGCAGCCATATACTCACAGGGGCGGCTGGAAACACCATATATTTT.

The gene calls are TRBV27 and TRBJ1-5; 9 nucleotides line up with TRBD1. CDR1 MNHEY and CDR2 SMNVEV come from the germline V gene (reference sequence). Unmatched junction bases numbered 2, after V lost 5 bases and J lost 3 bases. The CDR3 runs 14 residues. CDR3 sequence reads: CASSRDRDNQPQHF. The CDR3 DNA is TGTGCCAGCAGTCGGGACAGGGACAATCAGCCCCAGCATTTT.

The chain recombines TRBV27 with TRBJ2-5, with 10 bases that match TRBD2. Germline V gene data show CDR1 as MNHEY and CDR2 as SMNVEV (reference sequence). This CDR3 has 16 amino acids. J lost 5 bases, V lost 5 bases, and 11 bases had no gene match. Written as DNA, the CDR3 is TGTGCCAGCAGTCCGGCTAGCGGGAGAGGATGGGAGACCCAGTACTTC. Protein sequence: CASSPASGRGWETQYF.

V is TRBV28 and J is TRBJ2-7, with 7 bases matching TRBD1. In germline, CDR1 is MDHEN, CDR2 SYDVKM. V dropped 5 bases and J dropped 3; count of bases not matched to a gene: 10. This CDR3 is 15 amino acids long. The CDR3 protein is CASSRPTGTDYEQYF. For the CDR3, the DNA is TGTGCCAGCAGTCGCCCGACCGGGACAGACTACGAGCAGTACTTC.

The count of this clone is one. V is TRBV4-1 and J is TRBJ1-1; D is ambiguous. This CDR3 is built from 18 residues. The germline V gene encodes CDR1 MGHRA and CDR2 YSYEKL. Between the trimmed V and J ends, which lost 3 bases and 3 bases, there was a span of 23 bases. CDR3 region: CASSHERATSRPDTEAFF. The CDR3 nucleotides are TGCGCCAGCAGCCATGAACGTGCGACATCTCGGCCGGACACTGAAGCTTTCTTT.

The CDR3 sequence is CASSLPQGLANEKLFF. In DNA form, the CDR3 reads TGTGCCAGCAGTTTACCTCAGGGTCTAGCTAATGAAAAACTGTTTTTT. V usage is TRBV28 and J usage is TRBJ1-4; weak D call: TRBD1 (5 bases). The germline gives CDR1 MDHEN, CDR2 SYDVKM. V was cut by 2 bases and J by 3 bases, with 13 bases left in between. The CDR3 runs 16 residues. The variable domain in full, completed from reference TRBV28 and TRBJ1-4, reads DVKVTQSSRYLVKRTGEKVFLECVQDMDHENMFWYRQDPGLGLRLIYFSYDVKMKEKGDIPEGYSVSREKKERFSLILESASTNQTSMYLCASSLPQGLANEKLFFGSGTQLSVL.

The chain recombines TRBV5-1 with TRBJ1-1, with 8 bases fitting TRBD1. Germline V lookup: CDR1 SGHRS, CDR2 YFSETQ. V lost 4 bases, J lost 1 base, and 12 bases stayed unmatched. The CDR3 contains 17 residues. The CDR3 nucleotides read TGCGCCAGCAGCCCGGTCCCACAGGACAGGGCGAACACTGAAGCTTTCTTT. Its protein product is CASSPVPQDRANTEAFF.

This chain links TRBV7-2 with TRBJ1-4, with D perhaps matching TRBD1 (6 bases). V was cut by 2 bases and J by 5 bases, with 12 bases left in between. Germline V gives CDR1 SGHTA, CDR2 FQGNSA. CDR3 length: 15 residues. The CDR3 region has the DNA TGTGCCAGCAGCTTAAGGGGGATAGGGAATGAAAAACTGTTTTTT. This sequence encodes CASSLRGIGNEKLFF. The whole variable domain, remainder taken from reference TRBV7-2 and TRBJ1-4, is GAGVSQSPSNKVTEKGKDVELRCDPISGHTALYWYRQSLGQGLEFLIYFQGNSAPDKSGLPSDRFSAERTGGSVSTLTIQRTQQEDSAVYLCASSLRGIGNEKLFFGSGTQLSVL.

The chain couples TRBV30 to TRBJ2-5, with 13 positions matching TRBD2. Trimming at V came to 0 bases and at J to 3 bases, leaving 16 bases not matched to a gene. The CDR3 is 20 residues long. Per germline, CDR1 GTSNPN and CDR2 SVGIG (reference sequence). DNA of the CDR3: TGTGCCTGGAGTGTAATCCGGATACTAGCGGGAGGGCCTAGAGAAGAGACCCAGTACTTC. Protein sequence: CAWSVIRILAGGPREETQYF.

The genes are TRBV6-5 and TRBJ2-7; 10 bases are shared with TRBD1. Unmatched junction bases numbered 8, after V lost 4 bases and J lost 2 bases. This CDR3 spans 16 amino acids. Looked up from germline, CDR1 is MNHEY and CDR2 is SVGAGI. CDR3 in amino acids: CASSLNRDRGPYEQYF. In nucleotides, the CDR3 is TGTGCCAGCAGTTTGAACCGGGACAGGGGCCCCTACGAGCAGTACTTC.

J is TRBJ2-7 and V is TRBV11-3; the D gene is possibly TRBD2 (5 bases). This CDR3 region has 14 residues. Germline CDR1 reads SGHNT; CDR2 reads YENEEA. With 1 base removed from V and 3 bases from J, the gap between germline ends came to 10 bases. The CDR3 sequence is CASSLGEGFYEQYF. In DNA, the CDR3 is TGTGCCAGCAGCTTAGGTGAGGGTTTCTACGAGCAGTACTTC.

This clone was found once. This chain connects TRBV6-1 to TRBJ1-5; TRBD1 might be the D (6 bases). Germline lookup yields CDR1 MNHNS and CDR2 SASEGT. The V gene lost 2 bases and the J gene lost 0 bases, with 14 bases spanning the gap. This CDR3 has 17 amino acids. DNA for the CDR3: TGTGCCAGCAGTGAATCGGGGACACTTTATAGCAATCAGCCCCAGCATTTT. Amino acids: CASSESGTLYSNQPQHF.

The V and J genes are TRBV18 and TRBJ2-2, with D possibly TRBD2 on 5 matching bases. The CDR3 contains 15 residues. The germline V gene encodes CDR1 KGHSH and CDR2 LQKENI. Trimming cost V 5 bases and J 2 bases, with 12 bases left between them. In DNA, the CDR3 is TGTGCCAGCTCAGGATATCGGGGAAACACCGGGGAGCTGTTTTTT. It specifies CASSGYRGNTGELFF.

The J gene is TRBJ1-3, the V gene TRBV6-1, with TRBD1 identical over 7 bases. J was trimmed by 0 bases and V by 2 bases; bases with no gene match: 10. This CDR3 comprises 18 residues. Germline CDR1 MNHNS, CDR2 SASEGT. CDR3 coding DNA: TGTGCCAGCAGTGAAACGCCGGGACAGCGAACCTCTGGAAACACCATATATTTT. Translated: CASSETPGQRTSGNTIYF.

This sequence joins TRBV4-2 and TRBJ2-7; D perhaps matches TRBD1 (6 bases). In germline, CDR1 is LGHNA, CDR2 YNFKEQ. CDR3 length: 15 amino acids. V was pared by 3 bases and J by 3 bases, with 15 bases between. In DNA, the CDR3 is TGTGCCAGCAGCCAGACAGGTGGCGGTAGCTACGAGCAGTACTTC. Translating it yields CASSQTGGGSYEQYF.

The chain has TRBV2 and TRBJ2-3, with 7 bases matching TRBD1. J gave up 5 bases and V 6 bases, and 8 bases lay outside the gene matches. From germline, CDR1 is SNHLY and CDR2 FYNNEI. This CDR3 contains 14 residues. CDR3: CASRGTARGDTQYF. The CDR3 nucleotides are TGTGCCAGCAGGGGGACAGCGAGGGGAGATACGCAGTATTTT.

The V call is TRBV7-8, the J call TRBJ2-7; TRBD2 matches at 8 bases. V lost 5 bases to trimming and J lost 4 bases; unmatched junction nucleotides: 16. Germline assignment: CDR1 SGHVS and CDR2 FQNEAQ. This CDR3 region has 17 residues. CDR3 DNA sequence: TGTGCCAGCAGCCCACTAGCGGAGTCACGAGTTTCATACGAGCAGTACTTC. Protein sequence: CASSPLAESRVSYEQYF.

The chain uses TRBV5-4 and TRBJ2-5; no clear D gene. V was clipped by 0 bases and J by 4 bases, with 10 bases between them. The germline V gene has CDR1 SGHNT and CDR2 YYREEE (reference sequence). The CDR3 is 14 amino acids. CDR3 DNA sequence: TGTGCCAGCAGCTTGGGCCAGAGGATAGAGACCCAGTACTTC. This encodes CASSLGQRIETQYF.

In this sample, this clone turned up once. This chain uses TRBV27 with TRBJ2-7; 7 bases line up with TRBD1. The CDR3 is 13 residues long. The junction had 7 bases not matched to a gene; V was cut back by 5 bases and J by 6 bases. Germline V CDR1 and CDR2: MNHEY, SMNVEV (reference sequence). Here the CDR3 DNA reads TGTGCCAGCAGTACCTTGGACAGGCGCGAGCAGTACTTC. It translates to CASSTLDRREQYF.

The chain is built from TRBV19 and TRBJ2-1; D gene unclear. The CDR3 runs to 12 residues. The V gene's germline CDR1 is LNHDA and CDR2 SQIVND (reference sequence). The V end was cut by 7 bases, the J end by 4 bases, with 8 bases between. For the CDR3, the DNA is TGTGCCAGTAAATCCACTTACAATGAGCAGTTCTTC. It translates to CASKSTYNEQFF.

J is TRBJ2-6 and V is TRBV11-2; possibly TRBD1 for D (5 bases). Trimming took 4 bases from V and 0 from J, leaving 16 bases between them. The CDR3 length is 18 residues. Germline V gene sequence: CDR1 SGHAT, CDR2 FQNNGV. The CDR3 loop reads CASSSYRRPTSGANVLTF. In nucleotides, the CDR3 is TGTGCCAGCAGCTCCTACAGGCGACCCACCTCTGGGGCCAACGTCCTGACTTTC.

This rearrangement joins TRBV27 to TRBJ2-1; TRBD2 matches 8 bases. V trimming: 7 bases; J trimming: 1 base; junction bases outside the gene matches: 9. The CDR3 consists of 16 residues. Germline assignment: CDR1 MNHEY and CDR2 SMNVEV (reference sequence). In nucleotides, the CDR3 is TGTGCCAGCAATCCCTCTATAGCGGGATCCTACAATGAGCAGTTCTTC. Its protein product is CASNPSIAGSYNEQFF.

J is TRBJ1-3 and V is TRBV7-6; D call uncertain. Per the germline V gene, CDR1 is SGHVS and CDR2 is FNYEAQ. The V end was cut by 5 bases, the J end by 4 bases, with 9 bases between. The CDR3 contains 13 residues. The CDR3 coding sequence is TGTGCCAGCAGCACAGAACCCGGAAACACCATATATTTT. This translates into CASSTEPGNTIYF.

This chain joins TRBV29-1 and TRBJ2-7, with TRBD1 identical over 9 bases. V trimming: 7 bases; J trimming: 5 bases; junction bases outside the gene matches: 6. Germline V gene sequence: CDR1 SQVTM, CDR2 ANQGSEA. The CDR3 loop spans 12 amino acids. The CDR3 loop is CSGGQGFHEQYF. The CDR3 DNA follows: TGCAGCGGGGGACAGGGTTTCCACGAGCAGTACTTC.

This clone was observed a few times. The chain carries TRBV18 and TRBJ2-1; perhaps TRBD2 as D (6 bases). Germline-derived CDR1 and CDR2 are KGHSH and LQKENI. The length of the CDR3 is 12 residues. V was shortened by 3 bases and J by 9 bases, with 9 bases between the two germline ends. The CDR3 reads CASSPSGGEQFF. Written as DNA, the CDR3 is TGTGCCAGCTCACCCTCCGGGGGTGAGCAGTTCTTC.

This clone was seen a few times. This chain connects TRBV4-2 to TRBJ2-1; 7 bases are a match to TRBD1. CDR1 is LGHNA, CDR2 YNFKEQ, per germline. Trimming at V came to 4 bases and at J to 6 bases, leaving 12 bases not matched to a gene. CDR3 size: 16 residues. CDR3 in DNA: TGTGCCAGCAGCCCCGGAGGACAGGCCCACAGCAATGAGCAGTTCTTC. This encodes CASSPGGQAHSNEQFF.

The chain joins TRBV6-5 to TRBJ2-7; D is perhaps TRBD1 (6 bases). V was trimmed by 4 bases and J by 3 bases, leaving 16 bases between them. This CDR3 contains 15 residues. CDR1 and CDR2 from the germline V gene are MNHEY and SVGAGI. CDR3 sequence reads: CASSSSFDRFYEQYF. CDR3 bases: TGTGCCAGCAGTTCCTCCTTTGACAGGTTCTACGAGCAGTACTTC.